What follows are 8 T cell receptor beta chains derived from one specimen sequenced in a study of OX40 agonist ivuxolimab in advanced cancers. Generated by immunoSEQ multiplex PCR, the TCRdb table keeps only in-frame clones and is missing some. The sample has tens of thousands of clones, approximately 88% seen once; the top ten hold about a third. This sample comprised CD4+ or CD8+ T cells sorted from blood, obtained in a trial of the OX40 agonist ivuxolimab. The source is an adult with an advanced solid tumor such as melanoma, head and neck, liver or kidney cancer.

The chain recombines TRBV5-1 with TRBJ2-3, with 12 bases lining up with TRBD1. The ends lost 7 bases at V and 0 bases at J; junction bases unmatched: 3. This CDR3 region has 15 residues. Germline V gene lookup returns CDR1 SGHRS and CDR2 YFSETQ. In DNA form, the CDR3 reads TGCGCCAGCGGGACAGGGGGCGCGAGCACAGATACGCAGTATTTT. Residues: CASGTGGASTDTQYF.

The rearrangement uses TRBV7-6 and TRBJ1-5; TRBD1 might be the D (5 bases). The CDR3 is made up of 16 amino acids. Trimming removed 1 base at V and 3 bases at J, with 13 bases between. From germline, CDR1 is SGHVS and CDR2 FNYEAQ. The CDR3 nucleotides are TGTGCCAGCAGCTTAGGTCAGGGCCATAACAATCAGCCCCAGCATTTT. Protein product: CASSLGQGHNNQPQHF.

The chain combines TRBV6-5 with TRBJ2-7; 10 nucleotides line up with TRBD2. Germline V gene data show CDR1 as MNHEY and CDR2 as SVGAGI. The CDR3 has 14 amino acids. J lost 3 bases, V lost 6 bases, and 5 bases had no gene match. The CDR3 region has the DNA TGTGCCAGCAGCCTGACTAGCGGGTTCTACGAGCAGTACTTC. This sequence encodes CASSLTSGFYEQYF.

V and J are TRBV27 and TRBJ2-3; 11 positions match TRBD2. CDR1 and CDR2 (germline): MNHEY, SMNVEV (reference sequence). This CDR3 region has 17 residues. V shed 6 bases, J shed 4 bases, and the junction held 12 bases outside the gene matches. The CDR3 bases are TGTGCCAGCAGACCGACCACTAGCGGGAGTTTGGCAGATACGCAGTATTTT. Translating gives CASRPTTSGSLADTQYF.

This clone has ten or more counts. The V call is TRBV19, the J call TRBJ2-7, with TRBD1 matching 9 bases. V shed 5 bases and J 5 bases; nucleotides not matched to a gene: 7. The CDR3 is 14 amino acids. Per germline, CDR1 LNHDA and CDR2 SQIVND (reference sequence). The CDR3 sequence is CASSLGTGIHEQYF. In DNA form, the CDR3 reads TGTGCCAGTAGTCTTGGGACAGGGATCCACGAGCAGTACTTC.

The rearrangement links TRBV27 to TRBJ2-7, with TRBD2 matching 8 bases. The CDR3 runs to 15 residues. V shed 6 bases and J 6 bases; nucleotides not matched to a gene: 13. Germline CDR1 MNHEY, CDR2 SMNVEV (reference sequence). DNA of the CDR3: TGTGCCAGCAGAGCAGGGCGGAACGGGAGGGGCGAGCAGTACTTC. It specifies CASRAGRNGRGEQYF.

This chain links TRBV9 with TRBJ2-1; D possibly corresponds to TRBD2 (6 bases). V lost 3 bases, J lost 4 bases, and 17 bases lay in between. Germline lookup yields CDR1 SGDLS and CDR2 YYNGEE. The CDR3 runs to 16 residues. CDR3 loop: CASSGDAGTVYNEQFF. CDR3 nucleotide sequence: TGTGCCAGCAGCGGGGATGCGGGAACGGTATACAATGAGCAGTTCTTC.

CDR3 loop: CASSLAWELGYEQFF. As DNA, the CDR3 is TGTGCCAGCAGCTTGGCGTGGGAGTTAGGCTATGAGCAGTTCTTC. The chain uses TRBV5-6 and TRBJ2-1; possibly TRBD2 for D (5 bases). Trimming cost V 0 bases and J 8 bases, with 15 bases left between them. Germline loops: CDR1 SGHDT, CDR2 YYEEEE. This CDR3 is 15 amino acids long.